These T cell receptor beta chains were read from a single sample in a study of blood T cell repertoires in COVID-19. Only in-frame clones appear in the TCRdb table, and some are missing; sequencing was by immunoSEQ multiplex PCR. Among around 150,000 clones listed, roughly nine tenths were seen once. Sequenced sample: peripheral blood. The receptor source for this set is a human donor in a cohort sampled during active COVID-19. Both conserved end residues are trimmed from each CDR3. Size is stated for part of the rows, as once, few or many counts, or as a class when the clone is expanded.

TRBV2 | . | AARGQGREKFYEQY
TRBV7-2 | . | ASSATGEAGLLSREQY
TRBV28 | . | ASSATGGPDFNEQF
TRBV7-2 | . | ASSLSLRSNTGELF
TRBV5-1 | once | ASSLVGVGVEQY
TRBV4-3 | once | ASSQARQATYEQY
TRBV9 | . | ASSTLTGTAYGYT
TRBV28 | once | ASTTSGSKQY
TRBV7-8 | . | ASSLVGTGRRSGYEQY
TRBV7-2 | . | ASSSKTSGRAQEQY
TRBV2 | few | ASKGDDRDYGYT
TRBV5-1 | . | ASSLGAYEQY
TRBV19 | . | ASSIGGGGGNQPQH
TRBV7-8 | . | ASSSVEGAGELF
TRBV3-1/TRBV3-2 | . | ASSQEAGISDEQF
TRBV6-5 | . | ASSPPGGWSYGYT